A single TCR beta chain is shown here with its context. Time point indicated: recipient sample about 28 days before transplant, after cytoreduction. The CDR3 consists of 13 residues. The V end was cut by 0 bases, the J end by 8 bases, with 8 bases between. Per germline, CDR1 SGHRS and CDR2 YFSETQ. The source of the sample is a study of T cell clonotyping in hematopoietic cell transplantation. Measured with immunoSEQ multiplex PCR; TCRdb has only the in-frame clones, and not every one. This repertoire shows tens of thousands of clones, just over 85% found once; its top ten account for about 5.6%. Here the sequenced sample was peripheral blood mononuclear cells, taken before stem cell transplant. The sequence was collected from a man between 60 and 75 years old with biphenotypic leukemia. Some clones in this sample may be carry-over from other donors' samples. The chain is built from TRBV5-1 and TRBJ1-4; weak D call: TRBD1 (5 bases). As DNA, the CDR3 is TGCGCCAGCAGCTTGGGGGGGGTAGAAAAACTGTTTTTT. It is translated as CASSLGGVEKLFF.